The rows below give T cell receptor beta chains drawn from one sample of a study of beta chain features in type 1 diabetes. Repertoires were generated with immunoSEQ multiplex PCR, while TCRdb's copy carries only in-frame clones and drops some. The repertoire has 900,000 or so clones, about 17% of them found once; the top ten carry 0.023%. The sequencing sample was made of naive CD4+ T cells from blood. All receptors derive from a woman aged 18-29 years in good health. The CDR3 runs from the conserved cysteine through the conserved F or W. Fields, in order: J gene, clone size, V gene, D gene, CDR3 DNA, CDR3 protein. D genes are given only for firm matches. Clone size is shown for a subset of rows, as once, few, many or a class of expanded clone.

TRBJ2-3	NA	TRBV6-5	NA	TGTGCCAGCAGACAAATGAGCACAGATACGCAGTATTTT	CASRQMSTDTQYF
TRBJ1-4	NA	TRBV6-1	NA	TGTGCCAGCTCCTGGGGGGCTACTAATGAAAAACTGTTTTTT	CASSWGATNEKLFF
TRBJ2-1	NA	TRBV29-1	TRBD1	TGCAGCGTTGGTAGGTGGCAGGGGGCTGGCAATGAGCAGTTCTTC	CSVGRWQGAGNEQFF
TRBJ1-2	NA	TRBV5-4	NA	TGTGCCAGCAGCCATGGGCGGCAGGGTAACTATGGCTACACCTTC	CASSHGRQGNYGYTF
TRBJ2-2	few	TRBV2	TRBD1	TGTGCCAGCAGGGGGGACAGAGGGAACACCGGGGAGCTGTTTTTT	CASRGDRGNTGELFF
TRBJ2-7	NA	TRBV7-3	NA	TGTGCCAGCAGCTTAGAACGTGGAGTCGAGCAGTACTTC	CASSLERGVEQYF
TRBJ2-7	NA	TRBV18	TRBD2	TGTGCCAGCTCACCGCGGACTAGTCGGGACGAGCAGTACTTC	CASSPRTSRDEQYF
TRBJ1-1	NA	TRBV11-2	TRBD1	TGTGCCAGCAGCTCAGACAGGGGCAATACTGAAGCTTTCTTT	CASSSDRGNTEAFF
TRBJ2-5	NA	TRBV18	NA	TGTGCCAGCTCACCTAGGGGAGAGACCCAGTACTTC	CASSPRGETQYF
TRBJ2-4	NA	TRBV6-1	NA	TGTGCCAGCACCGAAGACCCCTTCGCCAAAAACATTCAGTACTTC	CASTEDPFAKNIQYF
TRBJ1-3	NA	TRBV6-5	NA	TGTGCCAGCAGGCGGGGGGCGGCTGGAAACACCATATATTTT	CASRRGAAGNTIYF
TRBJ2-5	few	TRBV28	NA	TGTGCCAGCACCATAAGCGGCCAAGAGACCCAGTACTTC	CASTISGQETQYF
TRBJ2-1	NA	TRBV7-8	NA	TGTGCCAGCAGCTTAGGCTTACTTCTGGGTCCCGGGGATAAGTTCTTC	CASSLGLLLGPGDKFF
TRBJ2-1	few	TRBV5-1	TRBD2	TGCGCCAGCAGGGGACTAGCGGGAGCCCATGAGCAGTTCTTC	CASRGLAGAHEQFF
TRBJ2-5	NA	TRBV20-1	NA	TGCAGTGCTAGGTCGGAGCTCCAGTACTTC	CSARSELQYF
TRBJ2-5	NA	TRBV5-4	NA	TGTGCCAGCAGCCAAGCAGGGTCCGAGACCCAGTACTTC	CASSQAGSETQYF
TRBJ1-3	NA	TRBV5-6	TRBD1	TGTGCCAGCAGCACGGACAGGGGGCTCTCTGGAAACACCATATATTTT	CASSTDRGLSGNTIYF
TRBJ1-4	few	TRBV7-2	TRBD1	TGTGCCAGCAGCACGACAGGGGGTCCGTCAACTAATGAAAAACTGTTTTTT	CASSTTGGPSTNEKLFF
TRBJ2-3	few	TRBV5-5	NA	TGTGCCAGCAGCTCCCTGGCGGGTGGCACAGATACGCAGTATTTT	CASSSLAGGTDTQYF
TRBJ2-3	few	TRBV9	TRBD2	TGTGCCAGCAGCGTAGGCGATGGGACTAGAGATACGCAGTATTTT	CASSVGDGTRDTQYF
TRBJ2-7	NA	TRBV7-2	NA	TGTGCCAGCAGCTTAGCCCCGGGACAAAGCTACGAGCAGTACTTC	CASSLAPGQSYEQYF
TRBJ1-2	NA	TRBV4-2	NA	TGTGCCAGCAGCCAAGCTGGCGGGGGAAACTATGGCTACACCTTC	CASSQAGGGNYGYTF
TRBJ2-3	NA	TRBV9	TRBD2	TGTGCCAGCAGCGTAGATAGCGGGATCCGTTGGCAGTATTTT	CASSVDSGIRWQYF
TRBJ2-6	NA	TRBV28	TRBD1	TGTGCCAGCAGTACTCAGGGGGCCGGGGCCAACGTCCTGACTTTC	CASSTQGAGANVLTF
TRBJ1-2	NA	TRBV14	NA	TGTGCCAGCAGCAGCCGGGACACTTCACAACACACCTTC	CASSSRDTSQHTF
TRBJ2-1	few	TRBV11-1	NA	TGTGCCAGCAGCTTACCACGAGGCAGGCCGGGGACCCTATACAATGAGCAGTTCTTC	CASSLPRGRPGTLYNEQFF
TRBJ2-5	few	TRBV7-3	NA	TGTGCCAGCAGCTTCGAGGATCGTCAGACCCAGTACTTC	CASSFEDRQTQYF
TRBJ2-1	NA	TRBV6-1	NA	TGTGCCAGCAGTGAAGCGCATGGCTCCAGTAGCAATGAGCAGTTCTTC	CASSEAHGSSSNEQFF
TRBJ1-1	NA	TRBV6-6	TRBD1	TGTGCCAGCAGTAGGGACAGCAACACTGAAGCTTTCTTT	CASSRDSNTEAFF
TRBJ1-5	NA	TRBV18	NA	TGTGCCAGCCGCTCAGGTGAAAATCAGCCCCAGCATTTT	CASRSGENQPQHF
TRBJ2-2	NA	TRBV5-4	TRBD1	TGTGCCAGCAGCAATCTGGGGACAGTACAGACCGGGGAGCTGTTTTTT	CASSNLGTVQTGELFF
TRBJ2-3	few	TRBV7-9	NA	TGTGCCAGCAGCTTACACCACACAGATACGCAGTATTTT	CASSLHHTDTQYF
TRBJ2-2	few	TRBV4-1	TRBD2	TGCGCCAGCAGCCAAGACCCCCTTAGCGGGAGGGTCACCGGGGAGCTGTTTTTT	CASSQDPLSGRVTGELFF
TRBJ2-7	NA	TRBV29-1	TRBD2	TGCAGCGTTGTCTTGCGGGGGTCCTACGAGCAGTACTTC	CSVVLRGSYEQYF
TRBJ2-2	few	TRBV9	NA	TGTGCCAGCAGCGTAAGCCCCGGGGAGCTGTTTTTT	CASSVSPGELFF
TRBJ1-5	NA	TRBV28	TRBD1	TGTGCCAGCAGGAAGGGGGCCCTGAACAATCAGCCCCAGCATTTT	CASRKGALNNQPQHF
TRBJ2-1	NA	TRBV7-2	TRBD2	TGTGCCAGCAGCCAATGGATGCGGGAGGGGGTCTTCGGGCAGTTCTTC	CASSQWMREGVFGQFF
TRBJ1-5	few	TRBV10-3	NA	TGTGCCATCAGAATGGACAGCAATCAGCCCCAGCATTTT	CAIRMDSNQPQHF
TRBJ2-5	NA	TRBV5-6	NA	TGTGCCAGCAGCTTGTTTCCTAGCCCGCGTGAGGAGACCCAGTACTTC	CASSLFPSPREETQYF
TRBJ2-3	few	TRBV25-1	TRBD2	TGTGCCAGCAGTAGAGGGACTAGCGGGAGAACAGATACGCAGTATTTT	CASSRGTSGRTDTQYF
TRBJ2-5	few	TRBV6-6	NA	TGTGCCAGCAGCCACCGCAGAGAAGAGACCCAGTACTTC	CASSHRREETQYF
TRBJ2-1	few	TRBV18	NA	TGTGCCAGCTCACCAGGGCAGGGGAGGAATGAGCAGTTCTTC	CASSPGQGRNEQFF
TRBJ2-1	few	TRBV9	NA	TGTGCCAGCAGCGTAGGGACGGGCGAGCAGTTCTTC	CASSVGTGEQFF
TRBJ1-4	NA	TRBV7-2	NA	TGTGCCAGCAGCGAGAGAGGAGCAACTAATGAAAAACTGTTTTTT	CASSERGATNEKLFF
TRBJ2-6	few	TRBV6-5	NA	TGTGCCAGCAGTTACGGGGGTGGGGCCAACGTCCTGACTTTC	CASSYGGGANVLTF
TRBJ2-7	NA	TRBV9	NA	TGTGCCAGCAGCGAGCAACCCCAGACGGGTTACGAGCAGTACTTC	CASSEQPQTGYEQYF
TRBJ2-2	NA	TRBV4-3	NA	TGCGCCAGCAGCCAAGATGGGGCAGAGAACACCGGGGAGCTGTTTTTT	CASSQDGAENTGELFF
TRBJ1-2	NA	TRBV19	NA	TGTGCCAGTAGTTTAGGGTCTTCGGGCTATGGCTACACCTTC	CASSLGSSGYGYTF
TRBJ2-1	NA	TRBV5-4	TRBD2	TGTGCCAGCGGCGGGGGAGACTCTGTCTATGAGCAGTTCTTC	CASGGGDSVYEQFF
TRBJ1-1	NA	TRBV6-5	TRBD1	TGTGCCAGCAGCCGCCGGACAGGGAGCCCTGAAGCTTTCTTT	CASSRRTGSPEAFF
TRBJ1-4	NA	TRBV7-2	NA	TGTGCCAGCAGCTTATGGGGATCAGGGGTGGAAAAACTGTTTTTT	CASSLWGSGVEKLFF
TRBJ1-2	NA	TRBV5-5	NA	TGTGCCAGCAGCCTAATCCCGGTGGGCACTTCAGCCTATGGCTACACCTTC	CASSLIPVGTSAYGYTF
TRBJ1-2	NA	TRBV2	NA	TGTGCCACCACACCCCAGCGAGGACAAGTTGGCTACACCTTC	CATTPQRGQVGYTF
TRBJ2-7	NA	TRBV7-2	TRBD1	TGTGCCAGCAGCCGGGACAGGGGCTCCTACGAGCAGTACTTC	CASSRDRGSYEQYF
TRBJ2-3	NA	TRBV5-1	NA	TGCGCCAGCAGGCCCCAACCCGACCTCCGAGGTGGGTTGGATACGCAGTATTTT	CASRPQPDLRGGLDTQYF
TRBJ1-5	few	TRBV7-2	NA	TGTGCCAGCAGCTTAGCGCTGGGGTTAGGCAATCAGCCCCAGCATTTT	CASSLALGLGNQPQHF
TRBJ2-2	few	TRBV5-4	TRBD2	TGTGCCAGCAGCTCCGGGACTAGCGGAAAGACCGGGGAGCTGTTTTTT	CASSSGTSGKTGELFF
TRBJ2-5	few	TRBV19	TRBD2	TGTGCCAGTAGTATTCGCCATAGCGGGTTGGAAGAGACCCAGTACTTC	CASSIRHSGLEETQYF
TRBJ2-2	NA	TRBV5-1	NA	TGCGCCAGCAGTCCGGACTCCTCCACCGGGGAGCTGTTTTTT	CASSPDSSTGELFF